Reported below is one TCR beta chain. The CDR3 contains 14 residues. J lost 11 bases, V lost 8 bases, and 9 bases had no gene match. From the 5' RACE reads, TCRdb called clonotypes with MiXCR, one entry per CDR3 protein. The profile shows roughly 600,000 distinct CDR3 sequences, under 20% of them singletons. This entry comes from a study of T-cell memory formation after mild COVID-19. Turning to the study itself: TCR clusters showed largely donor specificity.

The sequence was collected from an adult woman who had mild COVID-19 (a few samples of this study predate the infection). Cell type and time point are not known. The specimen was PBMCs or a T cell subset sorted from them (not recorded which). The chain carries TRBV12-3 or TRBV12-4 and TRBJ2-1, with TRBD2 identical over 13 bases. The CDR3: CASRTGTSGTKQFF. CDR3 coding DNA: TGTGCCAGCCGAACCGGGACTAGCGGGACCAAGCAGTTCTTC.